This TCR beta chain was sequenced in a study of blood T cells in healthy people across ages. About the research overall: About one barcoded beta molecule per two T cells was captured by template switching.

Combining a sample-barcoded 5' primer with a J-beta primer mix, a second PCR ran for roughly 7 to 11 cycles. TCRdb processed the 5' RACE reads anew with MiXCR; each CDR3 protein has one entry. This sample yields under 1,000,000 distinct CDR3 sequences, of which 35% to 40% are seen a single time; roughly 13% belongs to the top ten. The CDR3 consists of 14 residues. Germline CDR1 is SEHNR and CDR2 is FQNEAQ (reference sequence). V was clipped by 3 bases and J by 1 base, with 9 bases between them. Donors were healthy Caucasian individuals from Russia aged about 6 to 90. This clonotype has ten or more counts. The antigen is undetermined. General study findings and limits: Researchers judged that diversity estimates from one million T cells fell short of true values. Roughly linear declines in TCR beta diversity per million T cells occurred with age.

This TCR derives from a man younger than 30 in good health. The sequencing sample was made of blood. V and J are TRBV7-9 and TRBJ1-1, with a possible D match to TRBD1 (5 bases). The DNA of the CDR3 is TGTGCCAGCAGCTTGGGACGGAAGAACACTGAAGCTTTCTTT. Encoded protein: CASSLGRKNTEAFF. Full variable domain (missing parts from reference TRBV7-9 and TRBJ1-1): DTGVSQNPRHKITKRGQNVTFRCDPISEHNRLYWYRQTLGQGPEFLTYFQNEAQLEKSRLLSDRFSAERPKGSFSTLEIQRTEQGDSAMYLCASSLGRKNTEAFFGQGTRLTVV.